This passage covers 8 T cell receptor beta chains from one sample sequenced in a study of identifying expanded T cells in peripheral blood. TCRdb keeps only in-frame clones here, not all; method: immunoSEQ multiplex PCR. The sample carries 100,000 to 150,000 clones, around 88% recorded once. Material for sequencing was blood. The source of these receptors is a person aged 18 to 75 in good health.

The chain links TRBV18 to TRBJ2-7; 11 bases map to TRBD1. CDR3 length: 15 amino acids. Trimming took 5 bases from V and 3 from J; bases not matched to a gene: 6. Germline V CDR1 and CDR2: KGHSH, LQKENI. This CDR3 reads CASSAGTGGRYEQYF. DNA for the CDR3: TGTGCCAGCTCAGCCGGGACAGGGGGTCGCTACGAGCAGTACTTC. Using reference TRBV18 and TRBJ2-7 for the parts outside the CDR3, the full variable domain is NAGVMQNPRHLVRRRGQEARLRCSPMKGHSHVYWYRQLPEEGLKFMVYLQKENIIDESGMPKERFSAEFPKEGPSILRIQQVVRGDSAAYFCASSAGTGGRYEQYFGPGTRLTVT.

The chain links TRBV29-1 to TRBJ1-4; D is unclear. The CDR3 is made up of 13 amino acids. V lost 4 bases to trimming and J lost 8 bases, with 14 bases between them. Germline CDR1 is SQVTM and CDR2 is ANQGSEA. CDR3 region: CSVVLVLGEKLFF. For the CDR3, the DNA is TGCAGCGTTGTTCTAGTATTAGGGGAAAAACTGTTTTTT.

The CDR3 bases are TGCGCCAGCAGCTTGGACAGGGTAGACGAGCAGTACTTC. Amino acids: CASSLDRVDEQYF. The rearrangement joins TRBV5-1 to TRBJ2-7, with D perhaps TRBD1 (6 bases). The germline V gene encodes CDR1 SGHRS and CDR2 YFSETQ. With 0 bases removed from V and 5 bases from J, the gap between germline ends came to 9 bases. The CDR3 is 13 amino acids.

This rearrangement joins TRBV18 to TRBJ2-2, with TRBD1 identical over 11 bases. This CDR3 contains 17 residues. The germline CDR1 and CDR2 sequences are KGHSH and LQKENI. V gave up 6 bases and J gave up 4 bases; unmatched junction bases: 10. The CDR3 spells CASSFSAGTGGTGELFF. The CDR3 nucleotides are TGTGCCAGCTCGTTCTCAGCCGGGACAGGGGGCACCGGGGAGCTGTTTTTT. The full variable domain, completed using reference TRBV18 and TRBJ2-2, is NAGVMQNPRHLVRRRGQEARLRCSPMKGHSHVYWYRQLPEEGLKFMVYLQKENIIDESGMPKERFSAEFPKEGPSILRIQQVVRGDSAAYFCASSFSAGTGGTGELFFGEGSRLTVL.

The chain combines TRBV19 with TRBJ1-4; D is uncertain. Per germline, CDR1 LNHDA and CDR2 SQIVND (reference sequence). Trimming took 4 bases from V and 7 from J, leaving 10 bases between them. This CDR3 has 13 amino acids. The CDR3 region has the DNA TGTGCCAGTAGTACTAGCGTGGGTGAAAAACTGTTTTTT. This encodes CASSTSVGEKLFF.

This chain joins TRBV18 and TRBJ1-4; possibly TRBD1 for D (6 bases). Germline loops: CDR1 KGHSH, CDR2 LQKENI. The germline V and J ends were trimmed by 4 bases and 6 bases, with 9 bases remaining between them. This CDR3 has 13 residues. The CDR3 here is CASSRGRDEKLFF. CDR3 bases: TGTGCCAGCTCACGGGGGCGCGATGAAAAACTGTTTTTT.

The gene calls are TRBV6-5 and TRBJ2-1; possibly TRBD2 for D (5 bases). This CDR3 is built from 12 residues. Germline assignment: CDR1 MNHEY and CDR2 SVGAGI. With 8 bases removed from V and 6 bases from J, the gap between germline ends came to 11 bases. DNA of the CDR3: TGTGCCAGCTGCGGGTCTGCCAATGAGCAGTTCTTC. Translating gives CASCGSANEQFF.

The gene calls are TRBV2 and TRBJ1-3; 7 bases fit TRBD1. The junction had 7 bases not matched to a gene; V was cut back by 3 bases and J by 8 bases. The CDR3 sequence is 14 residues long. The V gene's germline CDR1 is SNHLY and CDR2 FYNNEI. DNA for the CDR3: TGTGCCAGCAGTGACCCGACAGGGAGGCACACCATATATTTT. Encoded protein: CASSDPTGRHTIYF.